The T cell receptor beta chain described here comes from a study of beta chain features in type 1 diabetes. Study summary: Patients and healthy donors were similar in age, gender and cell yields. Findings of the study overall: It was possible that PCR favored shorter templates, equally so in patients and controls. In type 1 diabetes patients, VDJ junctions had fewer insertions; deletions at these junctions were more frequent. Within each of all four CD4+ subsets, Type 1 diabetes patients had TCRB CDR3s that were moderately but significantly shorter.

The CDR3 spans 13 residues. Trimming took off 6 bases at V and 3 bases at J, with 11 bases between the two ends. Germline loops: CDR1 MDHEN, CDR2 SYDVKM. cDNA synthesis used the whole RNA isolate, giving expressed TCRB sequences. Roughly 3.4 million reads per sample on average were obtained from naive, central memory and regulatory T cell samples. The table came from immunoSEQ multiplex PCR; TCRdb's copy has only in-frame clones and leaves some out. The table shows under 350,000 clones, with roughly a quarter occurring only once. With regard to this clone: Its antigen is still unknown.

The receptor's source is a woman aged 25-40 years with type 1 diabetes. The chain carries TRBV28 and TRBJ1-2; a weak D match, TRBD1 (5 bases). The sample was naive CD4+ T cells from blood. The chain's CDR3 is CASRPGTDYGYTF. CDR3 in DNA: TGTGCCAGCAGACCAGGGACTGACTATGGCTACACCTTC.